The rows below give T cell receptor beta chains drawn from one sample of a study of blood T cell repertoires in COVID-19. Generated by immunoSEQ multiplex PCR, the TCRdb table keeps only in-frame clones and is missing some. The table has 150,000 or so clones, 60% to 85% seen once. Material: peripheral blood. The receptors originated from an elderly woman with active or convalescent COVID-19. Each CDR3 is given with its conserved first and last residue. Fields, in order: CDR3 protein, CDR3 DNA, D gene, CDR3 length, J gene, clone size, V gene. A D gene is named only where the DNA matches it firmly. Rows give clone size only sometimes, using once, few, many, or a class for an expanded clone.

CDR3aa: CASSLGGGYNSPLHF
CDR3nt: TGTGCCAGCAGCTTAGGTGGAGGGTATAATTCACCCCTCCACTTT
d_gene: .
len: 15
j_gene: TRBJ1-6
abundance: .
v_gene: TRBV7-8

CDR3aa: CASRFDRAPNYGYTF
CDR3nt: TGTGCCAGCAGGTTCGACAGGGCCCCTAACTATGGCTACACCTTC
d_gene: TRBD1
len: 15
j_gene: TRBJ1-2
abundance: few
v_gene: TRBV28

CDR3aa: CSVEGGSGREYGYTF
CDR3nt: TGCAGCGTTGAAGGTGGTTCCGGGAGAGAATATGGCTACACCTTC
d_gene: .
len: 15
j_gene: TRBJ1-2
abundance: .
v_gene: TRBV29-1

CDR3aa: CAISPGTGGRTEAFF
CDR3nt: TGTGCCATCAGTCCAGGGACAGGGGGCCGTACTGAAGCTTTCTTT
d_gene: TRBD1
len: 15
j_gene: TRBJ1-1
abundance: .
v_gene: TRBV10-3

CDR3aa: CASSFKGLNTEAFF
CDR3nt: TGTGCCAGCAGCTTCAAGGGGCTGAACACTGAAGCTTTCTTT
d_gene: .
len: 14
j_gene: TRBJ1-1
abundance: few
v_gene: TRBV7-9

CDR3aa: CASRGTLSSPLHF
CDR3nt: TGTGCCAGCAGGGGGACTTTGAGTTCACCCCTCCACTTT
d_gene: .
len: 13
j_gene: TRBJ1-6
abundance: .
v_gene: TRBV2

CDR3aa: CASSQALTATNEKLFF
CDR3nt: TGTGCCAGCAGCCAGGCCCTCACCGCAACTAATGAAAAACTGTTTTTT
d_gene: .
len: 16
j_gene: TRBJ1-4
abundance: .
v_gene: TRBV3-1/TRBV3-2

CDR3aa: CASSRGQGGRSSTGELFF
CDR3nt: TGTGCCAGCAGCCGGGGACAGGGAGGTCGGTCGAGCACCGGGGAGCTGTTTTTT
d_gene: TRBD1
len: 18
j_gene: TRBJ2-2
abundance: .
v_gene: TRBV7-6

CDR3aa: CASIRQFSNTEAFF
CDR3nt: TGTGCCAGCATAAGACAGTTCTCGAACACTGAAGCTTTCTTT
d_gene: .
len: 14
j_gene: TRBJ1-1
abundance: .
v_gene: TRBV2

CDR3aa: CASSATSFPSNEQFF
CDR3nt: TGTGCCAGCAGCGCGACTAGCTTCCCGTCCAATGAGCAGTTCTTC
d_gene: TRBD2
len: 15
j_gene: TRBJ2-1
abundance: .
v_gene: TRBV6-5

CDR3aa: CASSPTGAGYGYTF
CDR3nt: TGTGCCAGCAGTCCGACAGGTGCTGGCTATGGCTACACCTTC
d_gene: .
len: 14
j_gene: TRBJ1-2
abundance: .
v_gene: TRBV28

CDR3aa: CAWSPGGNQPQHF
CDR3nt: TGTGCCTGGAGCCCGGGGGGTAATCAGCCCCAGCATTTT
d_gene: .
len: 13
j_gene: TRBJ1-5
abundance: .
v_gene: TRBV30

CDR3aa: CASSKTGITGELFF
CDR3nt: TGTGCCAGCAGTAAGACAGGGATCACCGGGGAGCTGTTTTTT
d_gene: TRBD1
len: 14
j_gene: TRBJ2-2
abundance: .
v_gene: TRBV2

CDR3aa: CASSLDRGYKSPLHF
CDR3nt: TGTGCCAGCAGTTTGGACAGGGGGTATAAGTCACCCCTCCACTTT
d_gene: TRBD1
len: 15
j_gene: TRBJ1-6
abundance: .
v_gene: TRBV6-5

CDR3aa: CASSGTGTGDGNTEAFF
CDR3nt: TGTGCCAGTAGTGGTACAGGAACAGGGGACGGGAACACTGAAGCTTTCTTT
d_gene: TRBD1
len: 17
j_gene: TRBJ1-1
abundance: .
v_gene: TRBV19

CDR3aa: CASSLGSGVRQPQHF
CDR3nt: TGTGCCAGCAGCTTAGGATCCGGAGTTCGTCAGCCCCAGCATTTT
d_gene: .
len: 15
j_gene: TRBJ1-5
abundance: .
v_gene: TRBV7-2

CDR3aa: CASSAGTSDYNEQFF
CDR3nt: TGCGCCAGCAGCGCCGGGACTAGCGATTACAATGAGCAGTTCTTC
d_gene: TRBD2
len: 15
j_gene: TRBJ2-1
abundance: .
v_gene: TRBV5-1

CDR3aa: CASRRTEAFF
CDR3nt: TGTGCCAGTAGGAGAACTGAAGCTTTCTTT
d_gene: .
len: 10
j_gene: TRBJ1-1
abundance: .
v_gene: TRBV6-6

CDR3aa: CASSLETGNTEAFF
CDR3nt: TGTGCCAGCAGCTTGGAAACAGGGAACACTGAAGCTTTCTTT
d_gene: .
len: 14
j_gene: TRBJ1-1
abundance: .
v_gene: TRBV5-4

CDR3aa: CASSSQQGSPLHF
CDR3nt: TGTGCCAGCAGCTCACAACAGGGATCACCCCTCCACTTT
d_gene: .
len: 13
j_gene: TRBJ1-6
abundance: .
v_gene: TRBV7-9

CDR3aa: CASSRQFSGVASEQYF
CDR3nt: TGTGCCAGTAGCCGACAGTTTTCGGGTGTTGCAAGCGAGCAGTACTTC
d_gene: .
len: 16
j_gene: TRBJ2-7
abundance: .
v_gene: TRBV19

CDR3aa: CASSKVLNGTGDYGYTF
CDR3nt: TGTGCCAGCAGCAAAGTTTTAAATGGGACGGGGGATTATGGCTACACCTTC
d_gene: .
len: 17
j_gene: TRBJ1-2
abundance: few
v_gene: TRBV21-1

CDR3aa: CASSSGGTALRDTQYF
CDR3nt: TGTGCCAGTAGTAGCGGCGGGACCGCCTTGAGAGATACGCAGTATTTT
d_gene: .
len: 16
j_gene: TRBJ2-3
abundance: .
v_gene: TRBV19

CDR3aa: CASSERVATNEKLFF
CDR3nt: TGTGCCAGCAGTGAGAGGGTCGCAACTAATGAAAAACTGTTTTTT
d_gene: .
len: 15
j_gene: TRBJ1-4
abundance: .
v_gene: TRBV6-1

CDR3aa: CASSAEQGRTHYSGANVLTF
CDR3nt: TGTGCCAGCAGCGCAGAACAGGGGCGAACCCATTACTCTGGGGCCAACGTCCTGACTTTC
d_gene: TRBD1
len: 20
j_gene: TRBJ2-6
abundance: .
v_gene: TRBV9

CDR3aa: CASSFPNGGTTVAGNTIYF
CDR3nt: TGTGCCAGCAGCTTCCCCAACGGTGGGACTACAGTCGCTGGAAACACCATATATTTT
d_gene: .
len: 19
j_gene: TRBJ1-3
abundance: .
v_gene: TRBV7-9

CDR3aa: CASSLPRSTDTQYF
CDR3nt: TGTGCCAGCAGCTTGCCCCGTAGCACAGATACGCAGTATTTT
d_gene: .
len: 14
j_gene: TRBJ2-3
abundance: .
v_gene: TRBV5-6

CDR3aa: CASSLVGGQGRETQYF
CDR3nt: TGCGCCAGCAGCTTGGTAGGCGGACAGGGGAGAGAGACCCAGTACTTC
d_gene: TRBD1
len: 16
j_gene: TRBJ2-5
abundance: .
v_gene: TRBV5-1

CDR3aa: CASSAPDRGRGGELFF
CDR3nt: TGTGCCAGCAGTGCCCCAGACAGGGGGCGCGGCGGGGAGCTGTTTTTT
d_gene: TRBD1
len: 16
j_gene: TRBJ2-2
abundance: many
v_gene: TRBV2

CDR3aa: CASSVARLGYNEQFF
CDR3nt: TGTGCCAGCTCAGTAGCCCGACTAGGGTACAATGAGCAGTTCTTC
d_gene: .
len: 15
j_gene: TRBJ2-1
abundance: .
v_gene: TRBV18

CDR3aa: CASSLGPGELFF
CDR3nt: TGTGCCAGCAGCTTAGGGCCCGGGGAGCTGTTTTTT
d_gene: .
len: 12
j_gene: TRBJ2-2
abundance: .
v_gene: TRBV7-3

CDR3aa: CASSSYYNEQFF
CDR3nt: TGTGCCAGCAGTTCCTACTACAATGAGCAGTTCTTC
d_gene: .
len: 12
j_gene: TRBJ2-1
abundance: .
v_gene: TRBV2

CDR3aa: CASRLAGYTDTQYF
CDR3nt: TGTGCCAGCAGACTAGCGGGGTACACAGATACGCAGTATTTT
d_gene: TRBD2
len: 14
j_gene: TRBJ2-3
abundance: once
v_gene: TRBV7-2

CDR3aa: CASISQVNTGELFF
CDR3nt: TGTGCCAGTATCTCCCAGGTGAACACCGGGGAGCTGTTTTTT
d_gene: .
len: 14
j_gene: TRBJ2-2
abundance: many
v_gene: TRBV19

CDR3aa: CASSQDTGTGDFGYTF
CDR3nt: TGCGCCAGCAGCCAAGATACGGGGACAGGGGATTTCGGCTACACCTTC
d_gene: TRBD1
len: 16
j_gene: TRBJ1-2
abundance: .
v_gene: TRBV4-1

CDR3aa: CASSEDWNQGSQPQHF
CDR3nt: TGTGCCAGCAGTGAAGATTGGAACCAGGGAAGTCAGCCCCAGCATTTT
d_gene: .
len: 16
j_gene: TRBJ1-5
abundance: few
v_gene: TRBV6-1

CDR3aa: CACQGGPGEGYGYTF
CDR3nt: TGTGCCTGCCAAGGGGGACCAGGGGAAGGCTATGGCTACACCTTC
d_gene: .
len: 15
j_gene: TRBJ1-2
abundance: .
v_gene: TRBV30

CDR3aa: CASSRSQGVYEQYF
CDR3nt: TGTGCCAGCAGCCGATCCCAAGGGGTCTACGAGCAGTACTTC
d_gene: .
len: 14
j_gene: TRBJ2-7
abundance: .
v_gene: TRBV3-1/TRBV3-2

CDR3aa: CASSLSSGQGANQPQHF
CDR3nt: TGTGCCAGCAGTCTATCTTCCGGACAGGGCGCGAATCAGCCCCAGCATTTT
d_gene: TRBD1
len: 17
j_gene: TRBJ1-5
abundance: .
v_gene: TRBV6-6

CDR3aa: CASSQVGLAGGLHTQYF
CDR3nt: TGTGCCAGCAGCCAAGTTGGACTAGCGGGGGGCCTTCATACGCAGTATTTT
d_gene: TRBD2
len: 17
j_gene: TRBJ2-3
abundance: .
v_gene: TRBV4-2

CDR3aa: CASSPGTGGPNSPLHF
CDR3nt: TGCGCCAGCAGCCCCGGGACAGGGGGACCTAATTCACCCCTCCACTTT
d_gene: TRBD1
len: 16
j_gene: TRBJ1-6
abundance: .
v_gene: TRBV5-1